This T cell receptor beta chain is from a study of cytomegalovirus exposure and HLA in healthy donors. At the level of the study: Within the Caucasian-associated ancestry cluster were more than 75% of the 398 genotyped donors.

Whole-study findings and limits: In a later analysis, across HLA loci, associated TCR counts were highest for DRB1, lowest for HLA-C. Prior analysis indicated that the majority of TCR beta V segments exhibited productivity approximately 87% or approximately 30% of the time. A later analysis reportedly identified an Asian-associated ancestry cluster as carrying fewer N-insertions than the roughly 720-donor mean.

Trimming stripped 6 bases from V and 0 bases from J, with 14 bases between. Per the germline V gene, CDR1 is MNHEY and CDR2 is SMNVEV (reference sequence). The CDR3 runs to 15 residues. Of note for this clone: Its matching antigen is unknown.

Primers: 60 Vbeta forward and 13 Jbeta reverse. The protocol was immunoSEQ multiplex PCR, while the TCRdb copy is restricted to in-frame clones and leaves out a portion. Of under 150,000 clones in the sample, more than 65% were seen once. The rearrangement uses TRBV27 and TRBJ1-1, with D unclear. The sequence derives from a woman in her fifties or sixties in good health and CMV-seropositive. Sequenced input: PBMCs. This CDR3 reads CASSGTGWVNTEAFF. The CDR3 region has the DNA TGTGCCAGCAGCGGAACCGGGTGGGTGAACACTGAAGCTTTCTTT.